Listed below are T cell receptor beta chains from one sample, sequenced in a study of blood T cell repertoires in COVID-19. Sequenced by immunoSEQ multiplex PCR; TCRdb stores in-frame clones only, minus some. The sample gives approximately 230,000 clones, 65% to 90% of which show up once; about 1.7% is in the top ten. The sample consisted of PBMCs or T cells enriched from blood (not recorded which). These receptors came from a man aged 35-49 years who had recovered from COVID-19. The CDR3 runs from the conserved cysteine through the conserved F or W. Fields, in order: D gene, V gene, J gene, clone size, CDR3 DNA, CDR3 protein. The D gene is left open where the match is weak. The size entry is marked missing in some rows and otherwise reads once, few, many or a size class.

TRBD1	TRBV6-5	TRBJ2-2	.	TGTGCCAGCAGTTACACGACAGGGCTTTCCGTCGGGGAGCTGTTTTTT	CASSYTTGLSVGELFF
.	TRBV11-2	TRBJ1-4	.	TGTGCCAGCAGCTTAAGGGGTCGGGGGGAAAAACTGTTTTTT	CASSLRGRGEKLFF
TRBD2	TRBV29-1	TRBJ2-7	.	TGCAGCGTTGAATCTGTAGAGGGAGCGGGAGATCTTTACGAGCAGTACTTC	CSVESVEGAGDLYEQYF
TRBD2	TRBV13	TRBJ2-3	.	TGTGCCAGCAGCTTAGGCTGGACTAGCGGGGGGGATACGCAGTATTTT	CASSLGWTSGGDTQYF
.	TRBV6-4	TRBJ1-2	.	TGTGCCAGCAGTGACGGGACATACGGACGTGGCTACACCTTC	CASSDGTYGRGYTF
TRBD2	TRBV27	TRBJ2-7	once	TGTGCCAGCAGCCCGATACTAGCGGGCGAATCCTACGAGCAGTACTTC	CASSPILAGESYEQYF
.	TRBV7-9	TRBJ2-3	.	TGTGCCACCCGAGCAGATACGCAGTATTTT	CATRADTQYF
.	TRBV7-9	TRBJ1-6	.	TGTGCCAGCAGCTTAGCATTGGACAGCTCCTATAATTCACCCCTCCACTTT	CASSLALDSSYNSPLHF
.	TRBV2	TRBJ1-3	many	TGTGCCAGCAGTCGGGATCCTTTAAGCTCTGGAAACACCATATATTTT	CASSRDPLSSGNTIYF
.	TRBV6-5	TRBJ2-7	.	TGTGCCAGCAGCAAGGGGTACTACGAGCAGTACTTC	CASSKGYYEQYF
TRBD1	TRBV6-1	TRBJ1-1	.	TGTGCCAGCAGTGAGTTCCCCGGACAGGGGGCGGTAGGAAGCACTGAAGCTTTCTTT	CASSEFPGQGAVGSTEAFF
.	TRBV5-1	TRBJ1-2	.	TGCGCCAGCAGTCCCCGGACAGTTCCTAACTATGGCTACACCTTC	CASSPRTVPNYGYTF
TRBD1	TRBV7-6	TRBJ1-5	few	TGTGCCAGCAGCTTATGGTACTCGACAGGGGAGTTCTCCAATCAGCCCCAGCATTTT	CASSLWYSTGEFSNQPQHF
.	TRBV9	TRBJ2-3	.	TGTGCCAGCAGCGTAGACGCGGGGGCCTTCACAGATACGCAGTATTTT	CASSVDAGAFTDTQYF
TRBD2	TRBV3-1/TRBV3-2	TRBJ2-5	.	TGTGCCAGCAGCCAAGCCGGGGGGGAAGAGACCCAGTACTTC	CASSQAGGEETQYF
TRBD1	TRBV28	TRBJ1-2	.	TGTGCCAGCACCCTACCCCCCGGACAGGGAGGGAACTATGGCTACACCTTC	CASTLPPGQGGNYGYTF
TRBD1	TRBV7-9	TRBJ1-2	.	TGTGCCAGCAGCCTCCGGGGGGGACAGGGAACTAACTATGGCTACACCTTC	CASSLRGGQGTNYGYTF
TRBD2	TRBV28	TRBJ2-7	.	TGTGCCAGCAGTAACCGACCGGGGGGAGGGTTAAGCGAGCAGTACTTC	CASSNRPGGGLSEQYF
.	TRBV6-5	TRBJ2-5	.	TGTGCCAGCAGTTACTCAGGGGAGGTCCAAGAGACCCAGTACTTC	CASSYSGEVQETQYF
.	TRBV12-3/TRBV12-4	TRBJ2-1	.	TGTGCCAGCAGCCTATCCCCACAGGAGCAGTTCTTC	CASSLSPQEQFF
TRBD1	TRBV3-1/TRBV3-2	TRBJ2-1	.	TGTGCCAGCAGCGCCCGGACAGGGAGTAATGAGCAGTTCTTC	CASSARTGSNEQFF
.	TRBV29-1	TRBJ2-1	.	TGCAGCGTTGAACCTACAGGGCGGGACAATGAGCAGTTCTTC	CSVEPTGRDNEQFF
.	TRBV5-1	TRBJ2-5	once	TGCGCCAGCAGCCTAGGGGGGGGACAAGAGACCCAGTACTTC	CASSLGGGQETQYF
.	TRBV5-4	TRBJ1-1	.	TGTGCCAGCAGCTTGCTAATGACTGAAGCTTTCTTT	CASSLLMTEAFF
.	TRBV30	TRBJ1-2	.	TGTGCCTGGAGTGTCGGGGAGACTGTTAATGGCTACACCTTC	CAWSVGETVNGYTF
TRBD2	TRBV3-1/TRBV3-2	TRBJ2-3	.	TGTGCCAGCAGCCGCGGGGGAAGCGGGAGAGTTGGGGATACGCAGTATTTT	CASSRGGSGRVGDTQYF
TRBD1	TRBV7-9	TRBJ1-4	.	TGTGCCAGCAGCCCTACGGGACAGGGTAAAGAAAAACTGTTTTTT	CASSPTGQGKEKLFF
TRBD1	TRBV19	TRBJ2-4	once	TGTGCCAGTAGTGGCCAAGGGGGCGACATTCAGTACTTC	CASSGQGGDIQYF
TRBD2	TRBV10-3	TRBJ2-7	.	TGTGCCATCAGTACTAGCGGACTAGCAGGCGAGCAGTACTTC	CAISTSGLAGEQYF
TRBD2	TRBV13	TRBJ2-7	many	TGTGCCAGCAGCTTAAGCGCTAGCGGGAGCCCAGAGCAGTACTTC	CASSLSASGSPEQYF